The clone carrying this TCR beta chain was observed a single time. The antigen is undetermined. The sample originates from a study of T cell responses to AZD1222 COVID-19 vaccine. The data were produced by immunoSEQ multiplex PCR, yet TCRdb's version contains in-frame clones alone and is incomplete. The data contain approximately 70,000 clones, about four fifths of them singletons. Study-wide results and caveats: Repertoire sampling occurred only after the peak T cell response. Among AZD1222 vaccinees, only 5 to 7 were seropositive at baseline. White British donors predominated, females outnumbered males, and clonal diversity was possibly underestimated. Vaccine-related CD4 TCRs covered spike, predominating at 160-218 and 743-854.

CDR1 is SGHTS, CDR2 YDEGEE, per germline. V shed 4 bases and J 2 bases; nucleotides not matched to a gene: 3. The CDR3 consists of 13 residues. The source was peripheral blood, collected on day 0 of AZD1222 vaccination. This receptor was identified in an adult in good health. This rearrangement joins TRBV5-8 to TRBJ2-7, with 7 bases fitting TRBD2. CDR3 nucleotides: TGTGCCAGCAGCCCCGGACTAGCCTACGAGCAGTACTTC. This translates into CASSPGLAYEQYF.